The 18 T cell receptor beta chains below come from one sample, sequenced in a study of cytomegalovirus exposure and HLA in healthy donors. With 60 Vbeta and 13 Jbeta primers, the PCR was carried out. Assay: immunoSEQ multiplex PCR; the TCRdb copy retains only in-frame clones and omits some. The repertoire includes roughly 140,000 clones, 65% to 85% of them detected once, and approximately 6.3% sits in the top ten. The specimen sequenced was PBMCs. These receptors originate from a woman in her thirties or forties in good health and CMV-seropositive.

The chain combines TRBV9 with TRBJ1-2, with a tentative D call TRBD1 (6 bases). Trimming took off 1 base at V and 4 bases at J, with 8 bases between the two ends. Per germline, CDR1 SGDLS and CDR2 YYNGEE. The CDR3 consists of 13 residues. CDR3: CASSVSGVYGYTF. The CDR3, as DNA: TGTGCCAGCAGCGTATCAGGGGTCTATGGCTACACCTTC.

This clone was detected once. The chain joins TRBV5-1 to TRBJ2-3, with a tentative D call TRBD2 (7 bases). CDR3 size: 16 residues. CDR1 is SGHRS, CDR2 YFSETQ, per germline. Between the trimmed V and J ends, which lost 4 bases and 5 bases, there was a span of 20 bases. CDR3 DNA: TGCGCCAGCAGCCGGGGCTTGGGGGGGGGCGAAGATACGCAGTATTTT. This codes for CASSRGLGGGEDTQYF.

The chain carries TRBV5-4 and TRBJ2-3; 16 nucleotides match TRBD2. There are 17 residues in the CDR3. Germline CDR1 is SGHNT and CDR2 is YYREEE (reference sequence). With V trimmed by 2 bases and J by 6 bases, 6 bases remained unmatched. CDR3 DNA: TGTGCCAGCAGCTTAGGGACTAGCGGGGGGGCGGGGGATACGCAGTATTTT. It translates to CASSLGTSGGAGDTQYF.

The chain links TRBV27 to TRBJ1-4; tentative D call: TRBD1 (5 bases). CDR1 and CDR2 (germline): MNHEY, SMNVEV (reference sequence). V shed 8 bases and J shed 12 bases, with 19 bases lying between them. CDR3 length equals 13 residues. CDR3 protein: CASSSTPGGELFF. The CDR3 DNA sequence: TGTGCCAGCTCCAGCACCCCGGGGGGAGAACTGTTTTTT.

This clone was counted a single time. V usage is TRBV2 and J usage is TRBJ1-3; unclear D gene. The germline CDR1 and CDR2 sequences are SNHLY and FYNNEI. The CDR3 sequence is 15 residues long. V lost 7 bases to trimming and J lost 1 base, with 14 bases between them. This CDR3 is CASKASRGSGNTIYF. CDR3 coding DNA: TGTGCCAGCAAGGCGAGCCGGGGATCTGGAAACACCATATATTTT.

The chain has TRBV28 and TRBJ1-2; D ambiguous. V lost 4 bases and J lost 6, with 9 bases in between. Germline V gene data show CDR1 as MDHEN and CDR2 as SYDVKM. The CDR3 runs to 12 residues. The chain's CDR3 is CASSSAENGYTF. For the CDR3, the DNA is TGTGCCAGCAGTTCCGCCGAGAATGGCTACACCTTC.

As regards this clone: Additional DNA sequences in this sample encode the identical CDR3. The chain has TRBV2 and TRBJ2-7; D is possibly TRBD2 (6 bases). Germline CDR1 SNHLY, CDR2 FYNNEI. This CDR3 contains 13 residues. V was clipped by 1 base and J by 5 bases, with 9 bases between them. CDR3 region: CASSEGTGDEQYF. The CDR3 DNA follows: TGTGCCAGCAGTGAAGGAACGGGGGACGAGCAGTACTTC.

This clone was seen a handful of times. The chain joins TRBV10-3 to TRBJ2-7, with D possibly TRBD1 on 6 matching bases. CDR1 ENHRY and CDR2 SYGVKD come from the germline V gene. The CDR3 covers 14 residues. Trimming removed 8 bases from V and 5 bases from J, with 19 bases in between. CDR3 residues: CAIGRGRGTDEQYF. The DNA for the CDR3 is TGTGCCATCGGTCGGGGCAGGGGTACCGACGAGCAGTACTTC.

The chain uses TRBV9 and TRBJ1-1, with TRBD1 matching 7 bases. Germline CDR1 reads SGDLS; CDR2 reads YYNGEE. This CDR3 comprises 14 residues. With 6 bases clipped from V and 1 base from J, the junction kept 6 bases outside the gene matches. The CDR3 nucleotides read TGTGCCAGCACCCCAGGGGGTCAGAACACTGAAGCTTTCTTT. Protein: CASTPGGQNTEAFF.

The gene calls are TRBV11-2 and TRBJ1-3; 11 positions agree with TRBD1. CDR1 is SGHAT, CDR2 FQNNGV, per germline. The CDR3 has 15 amino acids. Trimming at V came to 5 bases and at J to 3 bases, leaving 3 bases not matched to a gene. Written as DNA, the CDR3 is TGTGCCAGCAGCCCGGGGACAGGGGGTGGAAACACCATATATTTT. Encoded protein: CASSPGTGGGNTIYF.

V gene TRBV7-9 combines with J gene TRBJ1-4; D is unclear. V was shortened by 1 base and J by 2 bases, with 8 bases between the two germline ends. Germline CDR1 and CDR2: SEHNR and FQNEAQ (reference sequence). This CDR3 comprises 15 residues. The CDR3 bases are TGTGCCAGCAGCTTAGGGTCGGAGACTAATGAAAAACTGTTTTTT. The encoded protein is CASSLGSETNEKLFF.

This chain links TRBV15 with TRBJ2-7; 8 bases are shared with TRBD2. This CDR3 is built from 18 residues. Germline loops: CDR1 LNHNV, CDR2 YYDKDF (reference sequence). The V and J ends lost 5 bases and 0 bases, in that order; junction bases with no gene match: 15. The CDR3: CATSRRPSTSGPSYEQYF. The CDR3 nucleotides are TGTGCCACCAGCCGACGCCCCTCTACTAGCGGACCCTCCTACGAGCAGTACTTC.

This sequence joins TRBV9 and TRBJ2-5, with 7 positions matching TRBD2. CDR1 is SGDLS, CDR2 YYNGEE, per germline. After removal of 0 bases from V and 8 bases from J, the junction contained 10 bases not matched to a gene. The CDR3 extends over 15 amino acids. The CDR3 bases are TGTGCCAGCAGCGTAGTTGACTCCCGGGGGGTTACCCAGTACTTC. Its protein product is CASSVVDSRGVTQYF.

This clone has just one count. The V and J genes are TRBV5-5 and TRBJ1-5, with D tentatively TRBD1 (5 bases). The CDR3 contains 16 residues. The germline V and J ends were trimmed by 0 bases and 6 bases, with 16 bases remaining between them. Germline CDR1 reads SGHKS; CDR2 reads YYEKEE (reference sequence). As DNA, the CDR3 is TGTGCCAGCAGCTTGGCCTTTGGGGGGACCGGTCAGCCCCAGCATTTT. Translated: CASSLAFGGTGQPQHF.

This clone was recorded once. The genes are TRBV5-1 and TRBJ2-7, with 9 bases identical to TRBD2. The germline V gene encodes CDR1 SGHRS and CDR2 YFSETQ. This CDR3 spans 15 amino acids. V dropped 0 bases and J dropped 2; count of bases not matched to a gene: 3. CDR3 bases: TGCGCCAGCAGCTTGGTGGCTAGCGGGGCCTACGAGCAGTACTTC. It yields the protein CASSLVASGAYEQYF.

This clone was seen a handful of times. This chain connects TRBV6-7 to TRBJ2-2, with TRBD2 matching 7 bases. TRBV6-7 is marked as an open reading frame, function uncertain. This CDR3 comprises 15 residues. The J segment lost 4 bases and the V segment lost 0 bases, leaving 2 bases of the junction unmatched. CDR3 nucleotide sequence: TGTGCCAGCAGTTACTCGGCTAGCGGCACCGGGGAGCTGTTTTTT. The encoded protein is CASSYSASGTGELFF.

The gene calls are TRBV6-6 and TRBJ2-5; D possibly corresponds to TRBD1 (6 bases). The CDR3 totals 15 residues. The V end lost 4 bases, the J end lost 4 bases, and 16 bases lay between the germline ends. CDR1 and CDR2 from the germline V gene are MNHNY and SVGAGI (reference sequence). The chain's CDR3 is CASSWDTGIRETQYF. Here the CDR3 DNA reads TGTGCCAGCAGTTGGGACACAGGGATTCGAGAGACCCAGTACTTC.

Written as DNA, the CDR3 is TGTGCCAGCTCACCACAGCCCATGAACACTGAAGCTTTCTTT. The encoded protein is CASSPQPMNTEAFF. This chain uses TRBV18 with TRBJ1-1; D is ambiguous. Germline loops: CDR1 KGHSH, CDR2 LQKENI. The CDR3 has 14 residues. V was cut by 1 base and J by 0 bases, with 6 bases left in between.